One and the same sample provided the 24 T cell receptor beta chains below, sequenced in a study of technical replicates of blood from a few donors. Here immunoSEQ multiplex PCR was the method, and the copy in TCRdb shows in-frame clones only, minus some. The table includes 70,000 to 95,000 clones, approximately 96% detected once. The specimen was T cells isolated from PBMCs. These receptors all come from a human donor in good health.

This chain joins TRBV5-4 and TRBJ2-1, with TRBD2 identical over 12 bases. Germline CDR1 and CDR2: SGHNT and YYREEE (reference sequence). V lost 7 bases, J lost 5 bases, and 1 base stayed unmatched. There are 13 residues in the CDR3. The CDR3 is CASGTSGHNEQFF. DNA of the CDR3: TGTGCCAGCGGGACTAGCGGGCACAATGAGCAGTTCTTC.

The chain employs TRBV5-1 and TRBJ1-1; 7 bases match TRBD1. From germline, CDR1 is SGHRS and CDR2 YFSETQ. J was trimmed by 1 base and V by 1 base; bases with no gene match: 1. The CDR3 contains 14 residues. CDR3 sequence: CASSLTGENTEAFF. CDR3 nucleotides: TGCGCCAGCAGCTTGACAGGGGAGAACACTGAAGCTTTCTTT.

V is TRBV5-4 and J is TRBJ1-5; no reliable D call. The CDR3 is 15 residues long. Per germline, CDR1 SGHNT and CDR2 YYREEE (reference sequence). With 3 bases removed from V and 0 bases from J, the gap between germline ends came to 10 bases. In nucleotides, the CDR3 is TGTGCCAGCAGCTCTCCGGGAGATAGCAATCAGCCCCAGCATTTT. As protein: CASSSPGDSNQPQHF.

This clone was counted once. This chain connects TRBV12-1 to TRBJ2-7; the table's D gene call, TRBD1, was not cross checked with the DNA. TRBV12-1 is a documented pseudogene. The CDR3 extends over 15 amino acids. CDR3 sequence (DNA): TGTGCCAGCAGCTTTGATCGACAGGGACCCCACGAGCAGTACTTC. Amino acids: CASSFDRQGPHEQYF.

The gene calls are TRBV2 and TRBJ1-3; D remains ambiguous. The CDR3 is 13 residues long. Trimming took off 11 bases at V and 6 bases at J, with 17 bases between the two ends. CDR1 is SNHLY and CDR2 is FYNNEI in the germline V gene. CDR3 region: CAAMAGFENTIYF. The CDR3 DNA reads TGTGCCGCCATGGCAGGTTTCGAAAACACCATATATTTT.

The chain couples TRBV5-6 to TRBJ2-1; 7 positions agree with TRBD2. The germline CDR1 and CDR2 sequences are SGHDT and YYEEEE. The CDR3 spans 15 residues. The J segment lost 5 bases and the V segment lost 0 bases, leaving 5 bases of the junction unmatched. This chain's CDR3 is CASSLVSGQNNEQFF. In nucleotides, the CDR3 is TGTGCCAGCAGCTTGGTTAGCGGGCAAAACAATGAGCAGTTCTTC.

The V call is TRBV7-3, the J call TRBJ2-7, with D possibly TRBD2 on 5 matching bases. Germline assignment: CDR1 SGHTA and CDR2 FQGTGA. This CDR3 contains 15 residues. Trimming shortened V by 4 bases and J by 0 bases, and 13 bases separated the two germline ends. CDR3 nucleotides: TGTGCCAGCAGCTCCCTGTCTGGGAGCTCCTACGAGCAGTACTTC. Amino acid sequence: CASSSLSGSSYEQYF.

The J gene is TRBJ2-2, the V gene TRBV4-2, with TRBD1 matching over 7 bases. This CDR3 spans 16 amino acids. V shed 2 bases, J shed 6 bases, and the junction held 9 bases outside the gene matches. CDR1 is LGHNA and CDR2 is YNFKEQ in the germline V gene. CDR3 loop: CASSQSPQGEAGELFF. Here the CDR3 DNA reads TGTGCCAGCAGCCAATCGCCTCAGGGGGAAGCCGGGGAGCTGTTTTTT.

The chain is built from TRBV28 and TRBJ2-2; TRBD1 matches 8 bases. There are 17 residues in the CDR3. J was trimmed by 5 bases and V by 6 bases; bases with no gene match: 14. The germline gives CDR1 MDHEN, CDR2 SYDVKM. CDR3 loop: CASRSGTGILGTGELFF. In DNA, the CDR3 is TGTGCCAGCAGGTCGGGGACAGGAATATTAGGGACCGGGGAGCTGTTTTTT.

The CDR3 region is CAISDPNQPQHF. The CDR3 bases are TGTGCCATCAGTGACCCGAATCAGCCCCAGCATTTT. The V gene is TRBV10-3, the J gene TRBJ1-5; D unclear. Trimming removed 3 bases at V and 4 bases at J, with 4 bases between. The CDR3 consists of 12 residues. Germline-derived CDR1 and CDR2 are ENHRY and SYGVKD.

The V and J genes are TRBV7-2 and TRBJ2-1; maybe TRBD2 (6 bases). The ends were cut back, 5 bases at V and 6 bases at J, with 17 bases in the middle. The CDR3 loop spans 15 amino acids. CDR1 SGHTA and CDR2 FQGNSA come from the germline V gene. The CDR3 sequence is CASSVGTLGVNEQFF. The CDR3, as DNA: TGTGCCAGCAGCGTCGGGACTCTAGGGGTCAATGAGCAGTTCTTC. The variable domain in full, with the rest retrieved from reference TRBV7-2 and TRBJ2-1, is GAGVSQSPSNKVTEKGKDVELRCDPISGHTALYWYRQSLGQGLEFLIYFQGNSAPDKSGLPSDRFSAERTGGSVSTLTIQRTQQEDSAVYLCASSVGTLGVNEQFFGPGTRLTVL.

The chain uses TRBV6-5 and TRBJ1-2; 7 bases line up with TRBD1. This CDR3 has 16 amino acids. From germline, CDR1 is MNHEY and CDR2 SVGAGI. V shed 2 bases, J shed 5 bases, and the junction held 11 bases outside the gene matches. The CDR3 region is CASSYVGGQPPYGYTF. In nucleotides, the CDR3 is TGTGCCAGCAGTTACGTCGGGGGACAGCCCCCTTATGGCTACACCTTC.

V is TRBV11-2 and J is TRBJ2-7; TRBD1 matches 7 bases. Trimming cost V 5 bases and J 2 bases; bases outside gene matches: 6. The CDR3 runs 14 residues. CDR1 and CDR2 from the germline V gene are SGHAT and FQNNGV. CDR3: CASSQGTDAYEQYF. The CDR3 DNA reads as TGTGCCAGCAGCCAAGGGACAGATGCCTACGAGCAGTACTTC.

The chain couples TRBV27 to TRBJ2-7; the D gene is possibly TRBD2 (5 bases). Germline lookup yields CDR1 MNHEY and CDR2 SMNVEV (reference sequence). V gave up 11 bases and J gave up 4 bases, with 15 bases separating them. The CDR3 has 12 amino acids. Here the CDR3 DNA reads TGTGCCCCCCGGGGTTACGTTTACGAGCAGTACTTC. Translation gives CAPRGYVYEQYF.

In its sample, this clone was seen once. The chain uses TRBV19 and TRBJ1-1, with D perhaps TRBD1 (5 bases). Trimming removed 6 bases at V and 0 bases at J, with 23 bases between. The CDR3 consists of 18 residues. Germline CDR1 and CDR2: LNHDA and SQIVND (reference sequence). In nucleotides, the CDR3 is TGTGCCAGTAGCAAAACGGGGGTGCACACCGCAATGAACACTGAAGCTTTCTTT. Translation gives CASSKTGVHTAMNTEAFF.

The J gene is TRBJ2-2, the V gene TRBV13; D is perhaps TRBD2 (6 bases). V lost 3 bases and J 5 bases, leaving 13 bases between the germline ends. The CDR3 runs 15 residues. Germline V lookup: CDR1 PRHDT, CDR2 FYEKMQ (reference sequence). The CDR3, as DNA: TGTGCCAGCAGCTTGGAGGGAGTATTTACCGGGGAGCTGTTTTTT. This sequence encodes CASSLEGVFTGELFF.

The rearrangement joins TRBV2 to TRBJ2-3; 8 nucleotides match TRBD2. This CDR3 has 13 amino acids. In germline, CDR1 is SNHLY, CDR2 FYNNEI. V was clipped by 6 bases and J by 3 bases; unmatched bases: 2. Here the CDR3 DNA reads TGTGCCAGCAGGTCTAGCGGGACAGATACGCAGTATTTT. Its protein is CASRSSGTDTQYF.

The CDR3 region is CASSRRVSNQPQHF. DNA of the CDR3: TGTGCCAGTTCGCGGAGGGTTAGCAATCAGCCCCAGCATTTT. The J gene is TRBJ1-5, the V gene TRBV28; D not resolved. V dropped 9 bases and J dropped 0 bases, with 12 bases sitting between them. Germline CDR1 reads MDHEN; CDR2 reads SYDVKM. The length of the CDR3 is 14 residues.

This chain uses TRBV9 with TRBJ2-1, with D perhaps TRBD2 (6 bases). Trimming left V 0 bases short and J 0 bases short, with 10 bases between. There are 16 residues in the CDR3. From germline, CDR1 is SGDLS and CDR2 YYNGEE. CDR3 coding DNA: TGTGCCAGCAGCGTAGTTAGCGGCGGCTCCTACAATGAGCAGTTCTTC. Translation gives CASSVVSGGSYNEQFF.

This chain links TRBV5-1 with TRBJ2-2; TRBD2 is a possible D gene (5 bases). Germline-derived CDR1 and CDR2 are SGHRS and YFSETQ. With 1 base removed from V and 3 bases from J, the gap between germline ends came to 7 bases. The CDR3 contains 14 residues. CDR3 coding DNA: TGCGCCAGCAGCTTGCCCGGGGACACCGGGGAGCTGTTTTTT. Translated: CASSLPGDTGELFF.

The chain couples TRBV27 to TRBJ2-7, with D tentatively TRBD2 (6 bases). Germline CDR1 and CDR2: MNHEY and SMNVEV (reference sequence). This CDR3 region has 12 residues. Trimming took 3 bases from V and 7 from J, leaving 10 bases between them. The CDR3 nucleotides are TGTGCCAGCAGTTTGGCGGGACGGGAGCAGTACTTC. Amino acids: CASSLAGREQYF.

The J gene is TRBJ2-4, the V gene TRBV2; TRBD2 matches at 8 bases. CDR3 length equals 15 residues. V trimming: 1 base; J trimming: 7 bases; junction bases outside the gene matches: 6. Germline CDR1 SNHLY, CDR2 FYNNEI. Here the CDR3 reads CASSEETAGANIQYF. The CDR3 DNA sequence: TGTGCCAGCAGTGAAGAGACAGCGGGAGCGAACATTCAGTACTTC.

The chain joins TRBV9 to TRBJ1-1; D gene unclear. Germline V gene lookup returns CDR1 SGDLS and CDR2 YYNGEE. The length of the CDR3 is 13 residues. Trimming took 4 bases from V and 1 from J, leaving 8 bases between them. The CDR3 here is CASSPTGNTEAFF. The CDR3 DNA reads as TGTGCCAGCAGCCCAACGGGGAACACTGAAGCTTTCTTT.

The chain has TRBV7-9 and TRBJ1-1; TRBD1 matches at 8 bases. Germline V CDR1 and CDR2: SEHNR, FQNEAQ (reference sequence). The CDR3 contains 15 residues. The V segment lost 3 bases and the J segment 4 bases; nucleotides outside the gene matches: 7. As DNA, the CDR3 is TGTGCCAGCAGCTTTTCAGGGGGCGGAGGCACTGAAGCTTTCTTT. Protein: CASSFSGGGGTEAFF.